The clone carrying this TCR beta chain has just one count. Its target is unknown. The source of the sample is a study of cytomegalovirus exposure and HLA in healthy donors. With 60 Vbeta and 13 Jbeta primers, the PCR was carried out. The data were produced by immunoSEQ multiplex PCR, yet TCRdb's version contains in-frame clones alone and is incomplete. Among some 200,000 clones listed, 60% to 85% were seen once. The study, taken as a whole, reports: Analysis was carried out at a later point, and it linked a missense DCLRE1C variant to TCR beta V- and J-gene trimming.

The TCR was taken from a girl between 5 and 17 years old in good health and CMV-seropositive. The specimen sequenced was PBMCs.

As DNA, the CDR3 is TGTGCCAGCAGTGAATGGCAAACTAGCGGAGCCGACAATGAGCAGTTCTTC. This encodes CASSEWQTSGADNEQFF. The chain recombines TRBV2 with TRBJ2-1; 8 bases line up with TRBD2. This CDR3 is 17 amino acids long. The J segment lost 5 bases and the V segment lost 2 bases, leaving 11 bases of the junction unmatched. Germline CDR1 SNHLY, CDR2 FYNNEI.